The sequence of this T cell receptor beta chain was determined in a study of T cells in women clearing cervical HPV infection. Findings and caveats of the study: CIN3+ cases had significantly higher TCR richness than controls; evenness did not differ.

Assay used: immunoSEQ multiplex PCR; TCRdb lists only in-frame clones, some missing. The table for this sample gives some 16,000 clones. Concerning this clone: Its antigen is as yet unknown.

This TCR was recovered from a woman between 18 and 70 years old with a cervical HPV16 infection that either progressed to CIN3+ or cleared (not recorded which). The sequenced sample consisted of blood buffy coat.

This chain's CDR3 is CASRGQGFTEAFF. Partial CDR3 DNA: TGTGCCAGCAGAGGCCAGGGGTTCACTGAA. The chain employs TRBV6-4 and TRBJ1-1, with D maybe TRBD1 (6 bases). The read is 3 residues too short to cover the CDR3 end, so that end is filled in from the germline J gene. The germline gives CDR1 MRHNA, CDR2 SNTAGT. The ends were cut back, 6 bases at V and 4 bases at J, with 12 bases in the middle. This CDR3 has 13 residues.